This T cell receptor (beta chain) emerged from a study of blood T cell repertoires in COVID-19 (dated by TCRdb to between 2020 and 2021). Some background on the complete study: The collaborator samples originated in the United States, Italy and Spain and spanned the acute and convalescent phases of COVID-19. Where available, HLA class I and class II types were obtained from metadata supplied by the sample provider rather than from assay-based typing. Deeply sampled blood TCRbeta repertoires from subjects exposed to, actively infected with, or recovered from COVID-19 were included in the dataset. Sample metadata almost always included a de-identified subject ID, COVID-19 status, age in years and sex. The prospective study material was composed of cDNA or gDNA derived from T cells, B-cell-depleted T cells, or PBMCs. The repertoires were made available in a free public database intended to serve as a resource for research on the immune response to SARS-CoV-2. Samples were obtained from the ongoing ImmuneRACE study (first 160 participants) and from approximately 1,200 subjects provided by 6 global collaborators. Summary of the overall study and its limitations: Clinical and demographic metadata were provided uncurated, with the amount varying by source and participant.

TCRbeta CDR3 regions were amplified from genomic DNA using the immunoSEQ Assay, a bias-controlled multiplex PCR. Regarding the original processing steps: The number of nucleated cells in each sample was estimated by amplification of reference gene primers within the assay. Sequence reads were collapsed and filtered to measure the absolute abundance of every unique TCRbeta CDR3 rearrangement. For each sample, productive Simpson clonality was calculated by taking the square root of Simpson's diversity index across productive rearrangements. TCRdb retrieved this table from immuneACCESS and kept in-frame rearrangements only. Not all clones are present; in checked studies, unresolved V genes account for under half, and no reason is known for the remainder. That table is the source of V, J and clone size, and D and trimming were worked out from the DNA. The sample table contains about 59,000 clones; only one count was recorded for approximately 90% of them. 16% of the sample goes to the ten largest clones.

Whole blood was collected in K2EDTA tubes by collaborating institutions according to the institutions' own protocols. Collaborator samples were shipped for TCRbeta analysis as frozen whole blood, isolated PBMCs, or DNA extracted from either sample type. Turning to this clone: Its recognized antigen is unknown. Per-nucleotide qualities are absent, and no much larger clonotype sits a single base away.

Taken from the germline V gene, the CDR1 and CDR2 loops are KGHSH and LQKENI. The CDR3 runs 17 residues from the cysteine to the phenylalanine. The kept DNA is CDR3 alone, 51 bases in frame from the first base. V is clipped by 4 bases and J by 0 bases, and the sequence between their germline boundaries is 16 bases long. The source of this sequence is a man older than 75 with acute or convalescent COVID-19. Sample: peripheral blood. This chain is built from TRBV18 and TRBJ1-3; the D gene is unclear. The nucleotide sequence reads as follows: TGTGCCAGCTCACGACCCATCAGACCTAGCTCTGGAAACACCATATATTTT. Translated, it gives CASSRPIRPSSGNTIYF.